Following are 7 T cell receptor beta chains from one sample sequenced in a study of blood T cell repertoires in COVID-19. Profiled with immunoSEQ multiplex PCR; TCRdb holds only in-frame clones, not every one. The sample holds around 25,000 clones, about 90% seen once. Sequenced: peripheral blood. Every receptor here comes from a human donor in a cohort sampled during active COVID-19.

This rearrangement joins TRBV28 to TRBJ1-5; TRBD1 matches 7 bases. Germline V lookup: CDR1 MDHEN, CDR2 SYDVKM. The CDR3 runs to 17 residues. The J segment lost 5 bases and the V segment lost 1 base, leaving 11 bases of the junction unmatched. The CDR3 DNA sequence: TGTGCCAGCAGTTTATTCGGGAACAGGGGCCGAGATCAGCCCCAGCATTTT. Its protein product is CASSLFGNRGRDQPQHF.

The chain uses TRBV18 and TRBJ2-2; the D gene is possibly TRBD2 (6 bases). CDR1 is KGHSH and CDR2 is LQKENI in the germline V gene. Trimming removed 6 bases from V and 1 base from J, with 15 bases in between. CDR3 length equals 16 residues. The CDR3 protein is CASSAGPRKNTGELFF. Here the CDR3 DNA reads TGTGCCAGCTCCGCGGGACCAAGAAAGAACACCGGGGAGCTGTTTTTT.

CDR3 DNA: TGCGCCAGCAGCCTAGGGACAGACACAGATACGCAGTATTTT. Translating it yields CASSLGTDTDTQYF. The chain couples TRBV5-1 to TRBJ2-3; 7 nucleotides agree with TRBD1. The CDR3 is 14 amino acids. The V gene's germline CDR1 is SGHRS and CDR2 YFSETQ. Losses at the gene ends were 4 bases for V and 2 bases for J; bases not matched to a gene: 4.

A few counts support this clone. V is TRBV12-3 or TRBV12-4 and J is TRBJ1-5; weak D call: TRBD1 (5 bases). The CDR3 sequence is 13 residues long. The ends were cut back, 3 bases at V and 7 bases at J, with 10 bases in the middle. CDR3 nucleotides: TGTGCCAGCAGTTTGTACGGGGGGCAGCCCCAGCATTTT. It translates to CASSLYGGQPQHF.

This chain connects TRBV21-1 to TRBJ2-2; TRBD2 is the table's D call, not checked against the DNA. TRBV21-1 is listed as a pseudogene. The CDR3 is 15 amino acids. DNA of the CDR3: TGTGCCAGCAGCCTACTAGCGGGAGGTACCGGGGAGCTGTTTTTT. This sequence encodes CASSLLAGGTGELFF.

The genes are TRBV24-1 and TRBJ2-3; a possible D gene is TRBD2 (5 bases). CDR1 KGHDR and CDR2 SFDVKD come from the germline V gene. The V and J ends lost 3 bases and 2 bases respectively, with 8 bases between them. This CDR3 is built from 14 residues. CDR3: CATSDRLATDTQYF. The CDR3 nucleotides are TGTGCCACCAGTGATCGGCTAGCCACAGATACGCAGTATTTT.

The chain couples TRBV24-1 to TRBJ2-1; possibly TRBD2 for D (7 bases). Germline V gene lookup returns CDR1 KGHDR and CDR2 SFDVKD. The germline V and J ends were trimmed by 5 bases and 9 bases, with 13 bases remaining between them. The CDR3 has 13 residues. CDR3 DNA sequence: TGTGCCACCAGTGCTGGGGGGGGGCGTGAGCAGTTCTTC. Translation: CATSAGGGREQFF.